Following are 11 T cell receptor beta chains from one sample sequenced in a study of cytomegalovirus exposure and HLA in healthy donors. Primers included in the PCR were 60 Vbeta and 13 Jbeta primers. Method: immunoSEQ multiplex PCR; TCRdb's copy keeps in-frame clones and lacks some. The table lists roughly 200,000 clones, almost 85% of them singletons, with about 2.5% in the top ten. The sample taken for sequencing was PBMCs. The receptors here all came from a woman between 45 and 60 years old in good health and CMV-seronegative.

The chain recombines TRBV5-5 with TRBJ1-1, with 9 bases lining up with TRBD1. The CDR3 is 14 residues long. Germline V gene data show CDR1 as SGHKS and CDR2 as YYEKEE (reference sequence). The V segment lost 4 bases and the J segment 6 bases; nucleotides outside the gene matches: 7. CDR3 in DNA: TGTGCCAGCAGCCCCCCACGACAGGGGGCTGAAGCTTTCTTT. The encoded protein is CASSPPRQGAEAFF.

V is TRBV9 and J is TRBJ1-1; the D is unclear. V lost 0 bases, J lost 2 bases, and 5 bases lay in between. The CDR3 consists of 13 residues. Germline V lookup: CDR1 SGDLS, CDR2 YYNGEE. The chain's CDR3 is CASSVERNTEAFF. The CDR3 DNA follows: TGTGCCAGCAGCGTAGAGAGAAACACTGAAGCTTTCTTT.

V usage is TRBV2 and J usage is TRBJ2-1, with a weak D call TRBD2 (6 bases). The CDR3 has 14 residues. Trimming pared 3 bases from V and 2 bases from J, leaving 8 bases between. Germline-derived CDR1 and CDR2 are SNHLY and FYNNEI. The CDR3 nucleotides are TGTGCCAGCAGTGACTCTAGCGCCTACAATGAGCAGTTCTTC. Its protein is CASSDSSAYNEQFF.

The chain carries TRBV29-1 and TRBJ2-1, with TRBD2 matching over 12 bases. CDR1 and CDR2 (germline): SQVTM, ANQGSEA. The CDR3 contains 14 residues. Trimming cost V 7 bases and J 9 bases; bases outside gene matches: 10. The CDR3: CSATSGSGRFEQFF. The DNA of the CDR3 is TGCAGCGCGACTAGCGGGAGCGGAAGGTTTGAGCAGTTCTTC.

The chain carries TRBV28 and TRBJ2-7; 8 nucleotides align to TRBD1. The CDR3 is 12 residues long. From germline, CDR1 is MDHEN and CDR2 SYDVKM. Trimming cost V 8 bases and J 6 bases; bases outside gene matches: 6. Written as DNA, the CDR3 is TGTGCCAGCTCAGACAGGGGAGGCGAGCAGTACTTC. It translates to CASSDRGGEQYF.

The chain recombines TRBV11-3 with TRBJ2-1, with a possible D match to TRBD2 (7 bases). This CDR3 region has 15 residues. Germline CDR1 and CDR2: SGHNT and YENEEA. The V end lost 5 bases, the J end lost 0 bases, and 11 bases lay between the germline ends. The CDR3 bases are TGTGCCAGCAGCCCCCGGGGGGCCTCCTACAATGAGCAGTTCTTC. It yields the protein CASSPRGASYNEQFF. Complete variable domain (other parts from reference TRBV11-3 and TRBJ2-1): EAGVVQSPRYKIIEKKQPVAFWCNPISGHNTLYWYLQNLGQGPELLIRYENEEAVDDSQLPKDRFSAERLKGVDSTLKIQPAELGDSAVYLCASSPRGASYNEQFFGPGTRLTVL.

This clone has just one count. The rearrangement joins TRBV18 to TRBJ1-1, with a possible D match to TRBD1 (5 bases). Per germline, CDR1 KGHSH and CDR2 LQKENI. V lost 0 bases to trimming and J lost 3 bases, with 11 bases between them. The CDR3 extends over 15 amino acids. CDR3 loop: CASSPPSGRYTEAFF. CDR3 DNA: TGTGCCAGCTCACCACCGTCAGGGCGGTACACTGAAGCTTTCTTT.

CDR3 region: CASSSTRTRNEQFF. The CDR3 DNA is TGTGCCAGCAGCTCCACCAGAACGCGGAATGAGCAGTTCTTC. The chain uses TRBV11-2 and TRBJ2-1, with D unresolved. Trimming took off 4 bases at V and 7 bases at J, with 14 bases between the two ends. The CDR3 length is 14 residues. Germline V gene data show CDR1 as SGHAT and CDR2 as FQNNGV.

The chain joins TRBV5-1 to TRBJ2-5, with 16 bases aligning to TRBD2. V lost 5 bases and J lost 0; bases outside the gene matches: 7. The CDR3 is made up of 18 amino acids. CDR1 and CDR2 (germline): SGHRS, YFSETQ. The CDR3 nucleotides read TGCGCCAGCAGTTCGGGGACTAGCGGGAGGGCCCACCAAGAGACCCAGTACTTC. This encodes CASSSGTSGRAHQETQYF.

The chain is built from TRBV5-1 and TRBJ2-5; 8 bases align to TRBD1. CDR3 length: 14 amino acids. From germline, CDR1 is SGHRS and CDR2 YFSETQ. V trimming: 0 bases; J trimming: 3 bases; junction bases outside the gene matches: 1. For the CDR3, the DNA is TGCGCCAGCAGCTTGGTGGGACAGGAAGAGACCCAGTACTTC. Protein sequence: CASSLVGQEETQYF.

The CDR3 DNA reads TGTGCCAGCAGCCAGGGACTAGGGACCGAAGAGACCCAGTACTTC. Its translation: CASSQGLGTEETQYF. The chain is built from TRBV4-2 and TRBJ2-5; TRBD2 aligns across 8 bases. This CDR3 comprises 15 residues. J lost 3 bases, V lost 3 bases, and 6 bases had no gene match. Germline loops: CDR1 LGHNA, CDR2 YNFKEQ.